This T cell receptor beta chain was observed in a study of T cell repertoires in cytomegalovirus infection. Study in general: Indications came from public TCR beta signatures; they pointed to CMV infection and to a matching HLA type.

Study-level points and caveats: HLA-C-restricted CMV clonotypes gave the most frequent clonotype in two of eight donors. Cumulative frequency of public TCR beta families picked out carriers of CMV plus the relevant HLA.

A single record per CDR3 protein comes from TCRdb applying MiXCR to the reads. The table includes about 190,000 distinct CDR3 sequences, roughly 28% detected once. The CDR3 has 16 residues. Trimming left V 6 bases short and J 14 bases short, with 30 bases between. Germline loops: CDR1 SGHTA, CDR2 FQGNSA. To note about this clonotype: The antigen remains undetermined.

This receptor was taken from a human donor in good health (CMV status not recorded). Some clones in this sample may be carry-over from other donors' samples. The chain is built from TRBV7-2 and TRBJ2-3, with D perhaps TRBD1 (6 bases). Material: PBMCs. The CDR3 DNA sequence: TGTGCCAGCAGTTCCCCCGGGACACCGTCCCCAACCCTGAGGTATTTT. The encoded protein is CASSSPGTPSPTLRYF. Based on the CDR3 plus reference TRBV7-2 and TRBJ2-3, the full variable domain is GAGVSQSPSNKVTEKGKDVELRCDPISGHTALYWYRQSLGQGLEFLIYFQGNSAPDKSGLPSDRFSAERTGGSVSTLTIQRTQQEDSAVYLCASSSPGTPSPTLRYFGPGTRLTVL.